One and the same sample provided the 27 T cell receptor beta chains below, sequenced in a study of CD8+ T cells in alopecia areata. cDNA prepared by RNA extraction and subsequent reverse transcription served as the template for sequencing. Method: immunoSEQ multiplex PCR; TCRdb's copy keeps in-frame clones and lacks some. There are over 100,000 clones in the sample; around 56% occur only once, and approximately 0.5% lies in the top ten. Treatment: oral pan-JAK inhibitor, 5-10 mg twice daily. The sample in question was CD4+ T cells sorted from blood, obtained at week 4, from a patient treated with tofacitinib. Receptors were obtained from a human donor with alopecia areata.

The gene calls are TRBV7-2 and TRBJ1-5; D is uncertain. V gave up 1 base and J gave up 7 bases, with 14 bases separating them. The CDR3 extends over 15 amino acids. Germline-derived CDR1 and CDR2 are SGHTA and FQGNSA. Here the CDR3 reads CASSLVPGVEQPQHF. The CDR3 DNA reads as TGTGCCAGCAGCTTAGTTCCCGGGGTCGAGCAGCCCCAGCATTTT. The full variable domain, its missing parts supplied by reference TRBV7-2 and TRBJ1-5, is GAGVSQSPSNKVTEKGKDVELRCDPISGHTALYWYRQSLGQGLEFLIYFQGNSAPDKSGLPSDRFSAERTGGSVSTLTIQRTQQEDSAVYLCASSLVPGVEQPQHFGDGTRLSIL.

V usage is TRBV7-3 and J usage is TRBJ2-2, with 10 bases fitting TRBD1. This CDR3 has 15 residues. Per germline, CDR1 SGHTA and CDR2 FQGTGA. V dropped 0 bases and J dropped 6; count of bases not matched to a gene: 1. The CDR3 loop reads CASSLTGTGAGELFF. For the CDR3, the DNA is TGTGCCAGCAGCTTAACGGGGACAGGGGCCGGGGAGCTGTTTTTT. Together with reference TRBV7-3 and TRBJ2-2, the CDR3 gives the full variable domain: GAGVSQTPSNKVTEKGKYVELRCDPISGHTALYWYRQSLGQGPEFLIYFQGTGAADDSGLPNDRFFAVRPEGSVSTLKIQRTERGDSAVYLCASSLTGTGAGELFFGEGSRLTVL.

The V gene is TRBV4-1, the J gene TRBJ2-7; the match to TRBD1 covers 8 bases. Per germline, CDR1 MGHRA and CDR2 YSYEKL. The V segment lost 4 bases and the J segment 3 bases; nucleotides outside the gene matches: 11. This CDR3 has 16 residues. CDR3 residues: CASSRGRTGNFYEQYF. CDR3 nucleotide sequence: TGCGCCAGCAGCCGGGGACGGACAGGGAACTTCTACGAGCAGTACTTC.

V and J are TRBV5-6 and TRBJ2-3; D call uncertain. CDR3 size: 12 residues. The V gene lost 4 bases and the J gene lost 8 bases, with 11 bases spanning the gap. CDR1 and CDR2 from the germline V gene are SGHDT and YYEEEE. The CDR3 sequence: CASSAGPATQYF. CDR3 coding DNA: TGTGCCAGCAGCGCAGGACCCGCTACGCAGTATTTT.

This rearrangement joins TRBV2 to TRBJ1-2, with 10 nucleotides matching TRBD1. CDR3 size: 15 residues. The V and J ends lost 5 bases and 8 bases, in that order; junction bases with no gene match: 11. CDR1 and CDR2 (germline): SNHLY, FYNNEI. CDR3 sequence: CASSYTGTGDQGYTF. For the CDR3, the DNA is TGTGCCAGCAGTTATACCGGGACAGGGGATCAAGGCTACACCTTC.

This clone has a handful of counts. The chain carries TRBV7-9 and TRBJ2-2, with D perhaps matching TRBD1 (6 bases). Trimming pared 10 bases from V and 7 bases from J, leaving 25 bases between. CDR3 length equals 16 residues. CDR1 is SEHNR and CDR2 is FQNEAQ in the germline V gene (reference sequence). CDR3 amino acids: CATMVLYRQGSGELFF. CDR3 coding DNA: TGTGCCACCATGGTCTTATATCGGCAGGGGAGCGGGGAGCTGTTTTTT.

The chain combines TRBV5-1 with TRBJ2-7, with a weak D call TRBD2 (5 bases). This CDR3 contains 15 residues. Between the trimmed V and J ends, which lost 4 bases and 0 bases, there was a span of 14 bases. CDR1 and CDR2 from the germline V gene are SGHRS and YFSETQ. The CDR3, as DNA: TGCGCCAGCAGCCGGTGGGCGGGTTCCTCCTACGAGCAGTACTTC. Residues: CASSRWAGSSYEQYF.

J is TRBJ2-3 and V is TRBV5-1, with 13 nucleotides matching TRBD2. Trimming cost V 4 bases and J 2 bases; bases outside gene matches: 4. The V gene's germline CDR1 is SGHRS and CDR2 YFSETQ. This CDR3 has 16 amino acids. In nucleotides, the CDR3 is TGCGCCAGCAGCCACGGGACTAGCGGGATCACAGATACGCAGTATTTT. Its protein product is CASSHGTSGITDTQYF.

The chain carries TRBV7-9 and TRBJ2-7; TRBD2 is a possible D gene (5 bases). Germline V gene sequence: CDR1 SEHNR, CDR2 FQNEAQ (reference sequence). V gave up 3 bases and J gave up 2 bases, with 14 bases separating them. The CDR3 covers 15 residues. CDR3 residues: CASSFPGGLTYEQYF. The CDR3 DNA follows: TGTGCCAGCAGCTTCCCGGGCGGACTTACCTACGAGCAGTACTTC.

This clone appeared a few times. The chain recombines TRBV29-1 with TRBJ1-3; TRBD1 is a possible D gene (6 bases). Germline lookup yields CDR1 SQVTM and CDR2 ANQGSEA. The CDR3 is 15 residues long. The V end lost 6 bases, the J end lost 0 bases, and 15 bases lay between the germline ends. The CDR3 sequence: CSVGIQGRSGNTIYF. DNA for the CDR3: TGCAGCGTGGGCATCCAGGGGCGCTCTGGAAACACCATATATTTT.

The chain recombines TRBV29-1 with TRBJ2-2; TRBD2 matches at 7 bases. Trimming took 2 bases from V and 7 from J; bases not matched to a gene: 10. Germline CDR1 and CDR2: SQVTM and ANQGSEA. This CDR3 spans 15 amino acids. DNA for the CDR3: TGCAGCGTTGAATTCGGGGGGAAGCGGAGCGGGGAGCTGTTTTTT. Translating it yields CSVEFGGKRSGELFF.

CDR3 protein: CAWSVGATPEQYF. The DNA for the CDR3 is TGTGCCTGGAGTGTGGGGGCGACCCCCGAGCAGTACTTC. The chain couples TRBV30 to TRBJ2-7, with D perhaps matching TRBD1 (6 bases). There are 13 residues in the CDR3. V gave up 0 bases and J gave up 6 bases, with 12 bases separating them. The germline CDR1 and CDR2 sequences are GTSNPN and SVGIG (reference sequence). The variable domain in full, with the rest retrieved from reference TRBV30 and TRBJ2-7, is SQTIHQWPATLVQPVGSPLSLECTVEGTSNPNLYWYRQAAGRGLQLLFYSVGIGQISSEVPQNLSASRPQDRQFILSSKKLLLSDSGFYLCAWSVGATPEQYFGPGTRLTVT.

The chain employs TRBV30 and TRBJ1-2; 9 bases match TRBD1. The CDR3 spans 15 residues. Germline CDR1 reads GTSNPN; CDR2 reads SVGIG (reference sequence). The ends lost 2 bases at V and 4 bases at J; junction bases unmatched: 8. For the CDR3, the DNA is TGTGCCTGGAGTCGTACAGGGGGCCGGAGCTATGGCTACACCTTC. It is translated as CAWSRTGGRSYGYTF.

The V gene is TRBV13, the J gene TRBJ2-3; either TRBD1 or TRBD2 may supply D (6 bases each). Looked up from germline, CDR1 is PRHDT and CDR2 is FYEKMQ (reference sequence). V was shortened by 5 bases and J by 4 bases, with 13 bases between the two germline ends. The CDR3 runs to 14 residues. The CDR3 coding sequence is TGTGCCAGCAGCCGGGGAGGACAGTCAGATACGCAGTATTTT. Translated: CASSRGGQSDTQYF.

For the CDR3, the DNA is TGCAGCGTTGAAGATGGTGGTTATGAAAAACTGTTTTTT. It yields the protein CSVEDGGYEKLFF. This chain uses TRBV29-1 with TRBJ1-4; D is undetermined. This CDR3 comprises 13 residues. The V gene's germline CDR1 is SQVTM and CDR2 ANQGSEA. The V gene lost 0 bases and the J gene lost 6 bases, with 8 bases spanning the gap.

The rearrangement joins TRBV7-9 to TRBJ1-4; 9 positions agree with TRBD1. The V gene end was trimmed by 3 bases and the J gene end by 7 bases; junction bases not matched to a gene: 6. This CDR3 is 15 amino acids long. Germline V gives CDR1 SEHNR, CDR2 FQNEAQ (reference sequence). CDR3 sequence reads: CASSLGDRAAEKLFF. DNA for the CDR3: TGTGCCAGCAGCTTGGGGGACAGGGCAGCTGAAAAACTGTTTTTT. Based on the CDR3 plus reference TRBV7-9 and TRBJ1-4, the full variable domain is DTGVSQNPRHKITKRGQNVTFRCDPISEHNRLYWYRQTLGQGPEFLTYFQNEAQLEKSRLLSDRFSAERPKGSFSTLEIQRTEQGDSAMYLCASSLGDRAAEKLFFGSGTQLSVL.

V and J are TRBV9 and TRBJ2-7; either TRBD1 or TRBD2 may fit D (6 bases each). Germline values: CDR1 SGDLS, CDR2 YYNGEE. The CDR3 totals 15 residues. V lost 0 bases and J lost 3, with 13 bases in between. Here the CDR3 reads CASSVEFGGRYEQYF. CDR3 in DNA: TGTGCCAGCAGCGTAGAGTTCGGGGGCCGCTACGAGCAGTACTTC.

The chain recombines TRBV9 with TRBJ2-1; D is unresolved. V shed 1 base and J shed 8 bases, with 16 bases lying between them. The CDR3 has 15 residues. Looked up from germline, CDR1 is SGDLS and CDR2 is YYNGEE. The CDR3 here is CASSVTSNRLDEQFF. CDR3 nucleotides: TGTGCCAGCAGCGTAACTTCTAACCGCCTGGATGAGCAGTTCTTC.

CDR3 loop: CSVRVLMNTGELFF. The CDR3 DNA follows: TGCAGCGTTCGAGTACTGATGAACACCGGGGAGCTGTTTTTT. J is TRBJ2-2 and V is TRBV29-1; no clear D. The V and J ends lost 5 bases and 1 base respectively, with 11 bases between them. The length of the CDR3 is 14 residues. CDR1 SQVTM and CDR2 ANQGSEA come from the germline V gene.

The V and J genes are TRBV9 and TRBJ2-4, with 10 positions matching TRBD2. The germline V gene has CDR1 SGDLS and CDR2 YYNGEE. The CDR3 is 14 amino acids. The ends lost 0 bases at V and 6 bases at J; junction bases unmatched: 0. CDR3 region: CASSVGLAGNIQYF. CDR3 DNA sequence: TGTGCCAGCAGCGTAGGACTAGCGGGAAACATTCAGTACTTC.

V gene TRBV9 combines with J gene TRBJ1-2; a weak D match, TRBD1 (5 bases). This CDR3 comprises 13 residues. Germline lookup yields CDR1 SGDLS and CDR2 YYNGEE. The ends were cut back, 2 bases at V and 3 bases at J, with 8 bases in the middle. CDR3 amino acids: CASSVVGDYGYTF. Written as DNA, the CDR3 is TGTGCCAGCAGCGTCGTAGGGGACTATGGCTACACCTTC.

V is TRBV2 and J is TRBJ2-6, with a tentative D call TRBD2 (7 bases). The CDR3 spans 17 residues. Trimming removed 4 bases at V and 0 bases at J, with 13 bases between. From germline, CDR1 is SNHLY and CDR2 FYNNEI. The CDR3 bases are TGTGCCAGCAGTGGGGGGGGGCCCAACTCTGGGGCCAACGTCCTGACTTTC. Protein sequence: CASSGGGPNSGANVLTF.

In its sample, this clone was seen a few times. The gene calls are TRBV29-1 and TRBJ1-1; the D gene is possibly TRBD1 (5 bases). Germline loops: CDR1 SQVTM, CDR2 ANQGSEA. The CDR3 is made up of 14 amino acids. V lost 1 base and J 6 bases, leaving 15 bases between the germline ends. CDR3: CSVEVGRKGAEAFF. Here the CDR3 DNA reads TGCAGCGTTGAAGTTGGCAGAAAAGGGGCTGAAGCTTTCTTT.

The V and J genes are TRBV25-1 and TRBJ1-4, with D possibly being TRBD1 (5 bases). There are 16 residues in the CDR3. V shed 4 bases and J shed 2 bases, with 14 bases lying between them. CDR1 is MGHDK and CDR2 is SYGVNS in the germline V gene. DNA for the CDR3: TGTGCCAGCAGTGGATACCTGGGGGGGACTAATGAAAAACTGTTTTTT. It specifies CASSGYLGGTNEKLFF.

The chain combines TRBV29-1 with TRBJ1-1; D is unclear. The V end lost 7 bases, the J end lost 2 bases, and 17 bases lay between the germline ends. Per the germline V gene, CDR1 is SQVTM and CDR2 is ANQGSEA. The CDR3 contains 14 residues. CDR3 coding DNA: TGCAGCGGTACGATGTTAGTCCCTAACACTGAAGCTTTCTTT. This translates into CSGTMLVPNTEAFF.

This chain connects TRBV30 to TRBJ2-1, with D perhaps TRBD1 (6 bases). CDR1 is GTSNPN and CDR2 is SVGIG in the germline V gene (reference sequence). V lost 7 bases, J lost 5 bases, and 15 bases lay in between. The CDR3 is 13 residues long. The CDR3 is CASGRDTNNEQFF. The CDR3 DNA reads as TGTGCCTCCGGACGGGACACCAACAATGAGCAGTTCTTC.

This chain uses TRBV28 with TRBJ1-6; tentatively, D is TRBD1 (6 bases). Germline CDR1 and CDR2: MDHEN and SYDVKM. The V end was cut by 4 bases, the J end by 9 bases, with 13 bases between. The CDR3 loop spans 14 amino acids. In DNA form, the CDR3 reads TGTGCCAGCAGTTCCAGCCAGGGGAGTTCACCCCTCCACTTT. It specifies CASSSSQGSSPLHF.